This note documents a single T cell receptor beta chain sequence. Antigen: not known. The entry originates in a study of tumor-infiltrating lymphocytes in localized non-small cell lung cancer. Across the study: The cohort mixed smokers and never-smokers, several histologies, and some post-neoadjuvant-chemotherapy samples. Each patient gave resected tumor and non-adjacent uninvolved lung tissue. Points from the study as a whole: Available tissue quantity limited TCR sequencing to a patient subset. Technical variation could not be separated from intratumor heterogeneity here.

The V and J ends lost 1 base and 0 bases, in that order; junction bases with no gene match: 9. The CDR3 spans 20 residues. The V gene's germline CDR1 is SGHDN and CDR2 FVKESK. The data were produced by immunoSEQ multiplex PCR, yet TCRdb's version contains in-frame clones alone and is incomplete. The repertoire holds about 16,000 clones, with roughly 78% as singletons. This clonotype was obtained from a human donor with non-small cell lung cancer. The V and J genes are TRBV14 and TRBJ2-7, with TRBD2 matching 16 bases. Sample: lung tumor tissue. The CDR3 DNA reads as TGTGCCAGCAGCCAAGTGGGGGGACTAGCGGGAGGGAGTGCCTCCTACGAGCAGTACTTC. Its protein is CASSQVGGLAGGSASYEQYF.